Given below is one T cell receptor (beta chain) in context. The antigen is undetermined. Researchers ran the PCR with 60 Vbeta and 13 Jbeta primers. Assay used: immunoSEQ multiplex PCR; TCRdb lists only in-frame clones, some missing. The sample carries 90,000 to 120,000 clones, 82% recorded once. The CDR3 extends over 15 amino acids. With 5 bases removed from V and 8 bases from J, the gap between germline ends came to 18 bases. The germline CDR1 and CDR2 sequences are SGHNT and YENEEA. This entry is derived from a study of cytomegalovirus exposure and HLA in healthy donors. Study-wide results and caveats: Being productive about 87% or about 30% of the time was typical of most TCR beta V segments in an earlier analysis.

The sequencing sample was made of PBMCs. The TCR comes from a man under 40 in good health and CMV-seropositive. The chain recombines TRBV11-3 with TRBJ1-4; D possibly corresponds to TRBD1 (5 bases). For the CDR3, the DNA is TGTGCCAGCAGCCAATCCGGACAAGACGGCGAAAAACTGTTTTTT. It codes for CASSQSGQDGEKLFF.